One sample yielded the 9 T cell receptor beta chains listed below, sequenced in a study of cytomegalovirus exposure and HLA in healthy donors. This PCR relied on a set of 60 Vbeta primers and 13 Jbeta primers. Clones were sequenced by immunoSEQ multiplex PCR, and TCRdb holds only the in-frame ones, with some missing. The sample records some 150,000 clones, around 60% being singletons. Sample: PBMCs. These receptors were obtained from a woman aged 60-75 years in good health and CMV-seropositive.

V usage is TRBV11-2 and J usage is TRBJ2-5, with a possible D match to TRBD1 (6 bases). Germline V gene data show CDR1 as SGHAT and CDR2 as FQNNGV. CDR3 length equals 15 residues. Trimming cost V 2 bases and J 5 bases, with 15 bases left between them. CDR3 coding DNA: TGTGCCAGCAGCTTACAACAGGGTCTTGGGGAGACCCAGTACTTC. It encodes CASSLQQGLGETQYF.

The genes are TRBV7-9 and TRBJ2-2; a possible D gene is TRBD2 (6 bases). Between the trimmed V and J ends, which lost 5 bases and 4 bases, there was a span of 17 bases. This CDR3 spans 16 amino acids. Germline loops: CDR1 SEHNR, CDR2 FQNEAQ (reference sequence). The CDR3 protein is CASSPNLGGGTGELFF. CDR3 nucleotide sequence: TGTGCCAGCAGCCCAAATCTGGGAGGTGGCACCGGGGAGCTGTTTTTT.

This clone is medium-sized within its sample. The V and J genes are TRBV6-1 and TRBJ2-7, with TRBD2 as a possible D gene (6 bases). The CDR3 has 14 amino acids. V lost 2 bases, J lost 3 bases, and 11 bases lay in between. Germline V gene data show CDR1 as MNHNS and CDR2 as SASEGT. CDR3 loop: CASSEWATSYEQYF. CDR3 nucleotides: TGTGCCAGCAGTGAATGGGCGACTAGCTACGAGCAGTACTTC.

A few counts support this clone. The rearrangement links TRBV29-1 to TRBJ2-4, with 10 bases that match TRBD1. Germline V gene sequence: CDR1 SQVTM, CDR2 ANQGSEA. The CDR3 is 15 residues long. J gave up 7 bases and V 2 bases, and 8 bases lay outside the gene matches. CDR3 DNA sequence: TGCAGCGTTGAAAGGGGACAGGGGATGGGGAACATTCAGTACTTC. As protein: CSVERGQGMGNIQYF.

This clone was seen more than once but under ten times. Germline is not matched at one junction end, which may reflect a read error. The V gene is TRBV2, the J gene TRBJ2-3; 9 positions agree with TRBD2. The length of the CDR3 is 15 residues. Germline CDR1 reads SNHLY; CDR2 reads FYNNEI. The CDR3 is CARGGRVGGTVTQYF. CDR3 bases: TGTGCCAGGGGCGGGAGGGTTGGGGGGACAGTTACGCAGTATTTT.

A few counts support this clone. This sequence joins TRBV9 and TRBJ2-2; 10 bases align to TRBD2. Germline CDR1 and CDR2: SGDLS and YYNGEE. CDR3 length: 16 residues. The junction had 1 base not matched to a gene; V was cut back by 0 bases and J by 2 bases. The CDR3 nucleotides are TGTGCCAGCAGCGTAGCTAGCGGGGGAAACACCGGGGAGCTGTTTTTT. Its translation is CASSVASGGNTGELFF.

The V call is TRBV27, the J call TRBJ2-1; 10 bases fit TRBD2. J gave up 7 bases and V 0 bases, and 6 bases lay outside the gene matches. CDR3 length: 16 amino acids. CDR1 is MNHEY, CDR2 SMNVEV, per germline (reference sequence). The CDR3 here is CASSLSASGRDNEQFF. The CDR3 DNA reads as TGTGCCAGCAGTTTATCTGCTAGCGGGAGAGATAATGAGCAGTTCTTC.

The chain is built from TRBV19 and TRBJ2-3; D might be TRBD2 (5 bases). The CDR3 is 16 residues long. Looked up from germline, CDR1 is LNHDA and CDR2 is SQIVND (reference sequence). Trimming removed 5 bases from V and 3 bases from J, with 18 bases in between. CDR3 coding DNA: TGTGCCAGTAGTCCTCGAGGGCGGCGAGCAACAGATACGCAGTATTTT. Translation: CASSPRGRRATDTQYF.

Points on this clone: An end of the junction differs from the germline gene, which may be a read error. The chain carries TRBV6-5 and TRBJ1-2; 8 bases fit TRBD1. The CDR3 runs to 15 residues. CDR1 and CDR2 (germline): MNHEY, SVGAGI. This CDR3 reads CACSQPGQANYGYTF. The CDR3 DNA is TGTGCCTGCAGTCAACCGGGACAGGCTAACTATGGCTACACCTTC.